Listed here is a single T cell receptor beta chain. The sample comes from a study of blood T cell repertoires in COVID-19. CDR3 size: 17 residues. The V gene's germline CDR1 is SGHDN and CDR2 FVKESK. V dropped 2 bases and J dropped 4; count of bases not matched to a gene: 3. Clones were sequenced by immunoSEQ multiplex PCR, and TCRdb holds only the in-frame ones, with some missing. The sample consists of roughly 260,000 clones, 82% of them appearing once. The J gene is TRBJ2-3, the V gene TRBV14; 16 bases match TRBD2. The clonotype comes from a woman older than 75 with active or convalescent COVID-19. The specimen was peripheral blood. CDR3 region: CASSQPGLAGGADTQYF. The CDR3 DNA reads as TGTGCCAGCAGCCAACCGGGACTAGCGGGGGGGGCAGATACGCAGTATTTT. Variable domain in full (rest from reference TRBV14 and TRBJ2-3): EAGVTQFPSHSVIEKGQTVTLRCDPISGHDNLYWYRRVMGKEIKFLLHFVKESKQDESGMPNNRFLAERTGGTYSTLKVQPAELEDSGVYFCASSQPGLAGGADTQYFGPGTRLTVL.